Listed here are 27 T cell receptor beta chains from one sample, sequenced in a study of early T cells in non-severe SARS-CoV-2 infection. MiXCR, run by TCRdb on the 5' RACE reads, gives a single entry per CDR3 protein. Among 69,000 or so distinct CDR3 sequences listed, roughly a tenth were seen once. Specimen: whole blood. The receptors were gathered from an adult who was a healthcare worker with PCR-confirmed SARS-CoV-2 infection or an uninfected control (not recorded which).

This clonotype was picked up many times. The chain recombines TRBV5-5 with TRBJ1-1; tentative D call: TRBD1 (5 bases). V lost 0 bases, J lost 2 bases, and 11 bases lay in between. Looked up from germline, CDR1 is SGHKS and CDR2 is YYEKEE (reference sequence). This CDR3 has 15 residues. The CDR3 DNA sequence: TGTGCCAGCAGCTTGGCCCCGGGGCGTAACACTGAAGCTTTCTTT. Translation gives CASSLAPGRNTEAFF. Complete variable domain (other parts from reference TRBV5-5 and TRBJ1-1): DAGVTQSPTHLIKTRGQQVTLRCSPISGHKSVSWYQQVLGQGPQFIFQYYEKEERGRGNFPDRFSARQFPNYSSELNVNALLLGDSALYLCASSLAPGRNTEAFFGQGTRLTVV.

The V and J genes are TRBV7-2 and TRBJ2-5; D may be TRBD2 (6 bases). Trimming cost V 3 bases and J 1 base, with 6 bases left between them. The CDR3 is 13 residues long. The germline gives CDR1 SGHTA, CDR2 FQGNSA. CDR3 DNA sequence: TGTGCCAGCAGCTTTAGCGGCCAAGAGACCCAGTACTTC. Translated, it gives CASSFSGQETQYF.

In this sample, this clonotype turned up many times. J is TRBJ1-1 and V is TRBV6-1; D call uncertain. The CDR3 length is 13 residues. Germline CDR1 is MNHNS and CDR2 is SASEGT. The V end was cut by 9 bases, the J end by 1 base, with 12 bases between. The CDR3 here is CASKYGKNTEAFF. CDR3 in DNA: TGTGCCAGTAAATACGGAAAGAACACTGAAGCTTTCTTT.

The J gene is TRBJ2-1, the V gene TRBV6-1, with 8 positions matching TRBD1. The V gene's germline CDR1 is MNHNS and CDR2 SASEGT. With V trimmed by 8 bases and J by 6 bases, 6 bases remained unmatched. The CDR3 sequence is 13 residues long. The CDR3 region is CASQGATSNEQFF. In DNA form, the CDR3 reads TGTGCCAGCCAGGGGGCAACGAGCAATGAGCAGTTCTTC.

This clonotype showed up many times. The chain employs TRBV27 and TRBJ2-7; D is tentatively TRBD1 or TRBD2 (5 bases each). CDR1 and CDR2 (germline): MNHEY, SMNVEV (reference sequence). The CDR3 runs 14 residues. V was shortened by 5 bases and J by 6 bases, with 17 bases between the two germline ends. In DNA form, the CDR3 reads TGTGCCAGCAGTCGCACACGGGGCCGGGGCGAGCAGTACTTC. Protein product: CASSRTRGRGEQYF.

Details on this clonotype: This may stem from a read error, because a much larger clone lies one nucleotide away. The chain links TRBV6-2 or TRBV6-3 to TRBJ2-6; D not resolved. The germline V gene encodes CDR1 MNHEY and CDR2 SVGEGT. The CDR3 contains 13 residues. This chain's CDR3 is CANSLSGANVLTF. CDR3 DNA: TGTGCCAACAGTCTCTCTGGGGCCAACGTCCTGACTTTC.

This clonotype was seen at least ten times. This chain uses TRBV29-1 with TRBJ2-7; D unclear. The CDR3 length is 14 residues. The V end lost 1 base, the J end lost 3 bases, and 13 bases lay between the germline ends. The germline V gene has CDR1 SQVTM and CDR2 ANQGSEA. The CDR3: CSVEVTVGNYEQYF. CDR3 coding DNA: TGCAGCGTTGAAGTCACAGTAGGAAACTACGAGCAGTACTTC.

This clonotype was found many times. The rearrangement links TRBV5-4 to TRBJ2-7; 9 bases map to TRBD1. Germline V CDR1 and CDR2: SGHNT, YYREEE (reference sequence). Trimming took 5 bases from V and 5 from J; bases not matched to a gene: 8. The CDR3 spans 14 residues. The CDR3 here is CASSPGQGWDEQYF. DNA of the CDR3: TGTGCCAGCAGTCCGGGACAGGGATGGGACGAGCAGTACTTC.

The chain employs TRBV7-8 and TRBJ2-2; 10 bases align to TRBD1. This CDR3 comprises 16 residues. V dropped 4 bases and J dropped 6; count of bases not matched to a gene: 8. CDR1 and CDR2 from the germline V gene are SGHVS and FQNEAQ. The CDR3 region has the DNA TGTGCCAGCAGCTCCGGTGACAGGGGGCGGCCCGGGGAGCTGTTTTTT. Amino acids: CASSSGDRGRPGELFF.

This clonotype was seen repeatedly, ten times or more. The V and J genes are TRBV29-1 and TRBJ1-2; no definite D call. Germline CDR1 SQVTM, CDR2 ANQGSEA. V lost 3 bases and J lost 8, with 10 bases in between. This CDR3 is built from 11 residues. CDR3 nucleotide sequence: TGCAGCGTTGACCCTCTTGGGGGCTACACCTTC. Translating gives CSVDPLGGYTF.

Only a few counts were recorded for this clonotype. The chain employs TRBV6-6 and TRBJ2-1; a possible D gene is TRBD2 (5 bases). Germline loops: CDR1 MNHNY, CDR2 SVGAGI (reference sequence). Trimming removed 4 bases at V and 10 bases at J, with 11 bases between. This CDR3 region has 12 residues. The CDR3 protein is CASSSGVREQFF. The DNA for the CDR3 is TGTGCCAGCAGTTCCGGGGTCCGCGAGCAGTTCTTC.

The rearrangement joins TRBV2 to TRBJ2-7; D remains unclear. V was cut by 2 bases and J by 6 bases, with 11 bases left in between. Germline V gene data show CDR1 as SNHLY and CDR2 as FYNNEI. The CDR3 runs to 13 residues. The CDR3 spells CASSESSPGEQYF. The CDR3 nucleotides read TGTGCCAGCAGTGAAAGTAGCCCGGGCGAGCAGTACTTC.

This clonotype was counted at least ten times. The rearrangement links TRBV20-1 to TRBJ2-1; D perhaps matches TRBD2 (6 bases). The germline V gene encodes CDR1 DFQATT and CDR2 SNEGSKA (reference sequence). The CDR3 sequence is 14 residues long. V gave up 3 bases and J gave up 3 bases, with 12 bases separating them. In DNA form, the CDR3 reads TGCAGTGCTAGTACCCGGGGGATCTACAATGAGCAGTTCTTC. Protein sequence: CSASTRGIYNEQFF.

This clonotype showed up many times. The genes are TRBV20-1 and TRBJ2-5, with D maybe TRBD1 (5 bases). V lost 7 bases and J 1 base, leaving 10 bases between the germline ends. Germline assignment: CDR1 DFQATT and CDR2 SNEGSKA (reference sequence). This CDR3 comprises 12 residues. DNA of the CDR3: TGCAGTGACGACAGCTCCCAAGAGACCCAGTACTTC. Its translation is CSDDSSQETQYF.

This clonotype was observed a handful of times. This chain joins TRBV5-1 and TRBJ2-3; D gene ambiguous. V lost 2 bases and J 0 bases, leaving 19 bases between the germline ends. This CDR3 region has 18 residues. From germline, CDR1 is SGHRS and CDR2 YFSETQ. The DNA of the CDR3 is TGCGCCAGCAGCTTCGATCTCCGGTGGAACAGAAGCACAGATACGCAGTATTTT. Translated: CASSFDLRWNRSTDTQYF.

This sequence joins TRBV7-2 and TRBJ2-7; D ambiguous. This CDR3 has 13 residues. Per germline, CDR1 SGHTA and CDR2 FQGNSA. Trimming cost V 5 bases and J 7 bases, with 15 bases left between them. CDR3 protein: CASSTSGAREQYF. For the CDR3, the DNA is TGTGCCAGCAGCACGTCCGGAGCTAGAGAGCAGTACTTC.

This clonotype was counted many times. V usage is TRBV5-5 and J usage is TRBJ2-2; D is possibly TRBD1 (6 bases). CDR1 is SGHKS, CDR2 YYEKEE, per germline (reference sequence). V was shortened by 4 bases and J by 6 bases, with 10 bases between the two germline ends. The CDR3 consists of 13 residues. The CDR3: CASSLTGSGELFF. As DNA, the CDR3 is TGTGCCAGCAGCCTGACAGGTTCCGGGGAGCTGTTTTTT.

This clonotype was counted at least ten times. This chain links TRBV21-1 with TRBJ2-3; the table's D call, TRBD2, was not checked against the DNA. TRBV21-1 is classified as a pseudogene. This CDR3 has 16 residues. The CDR3 coding sequence is TGTGCCAGCAGCAAGGGACTAGCGGGGGGGCCGAGGACGCAGTATTTT. Translation: CASSKGLAGGPRTQYF.

This clonotype came up many times. The V gene is TRBV27, the J gene TRBJ1-1; tentatively, D is TRBD1 (5 bases). Trimming shortened V by 3 bases and J by 4 bases, and 15 bases separated the two germline ends. From germline, CDR1 is MNHEY and CDR2 SMNVEV (reference sequence). The CDR3 is made up of 15 amino acids. CDR3 residues: CASSLGIGTGTEAFF. CDR3 coding DNA: TGTGCCAGCAGTTTGGGTATTGGGACGGGCACTGAAGCTTTCTTT.

This clonotype was seen ten or more times. The J gene is TRBJ2-3, the V gene TRBV10-3; 7 bases align to TRBD1. CDR1 and CDR2 (germline): ENHRY, SYGVKD. V lost 6 bases and J lost 2; bases outside the gene matches: 5. This CDR3 contains 14 residues. Here the CDR3 reads CAIRGTALTDTQYF. CDR3 in DNA: TGTGCCATCAGGGGGACAGCCCTCACAGATACGCAGTATTTT.

This clonotype was detected ten times or more. The chain combines TRBV12-3 or TRBV12-4 with TRBJ2-7; D remains unclear. Trimming pared 4 bases from V and 5 bases from J, leaving 15 bases between. The CDR3 covers 14 residues. The CDR3 DNA follows: TGTGCCAGCAGTTACACCTCGGTCCTCGACGAGCAGTACTTC. As protein: CASSYTSVLDEQYF.

This clonotype has just one count. A read error is possible here, since a much larger clone lies one base away. The rearrangement joins TRBV7-3 to TRBJ2-6; TRBD1 might be the D (6 bases). Per germline, CDR1 SGHTA and CDR2 FQGTGA. The CDR3 spans 17 residues. In DNA, the CDR3 is TGTGCCAGCAGCTTAACAGGGGGACGCTCTGGGACCAACGTCCTGACTTTC. Residues: CASSLTGGRSGTNVLTF.

A note on this clonotype: One base away lies a much larger clone, so this may be a sequencing read error. Given the absence of the conserved phenylalanine or tryptophan at the CDR3 end, a read error is likely. The CDR3 spells CASSGLPGRNTEAFL. CDR3 DNA sequence: TGTGCCAGCAGTGGCCTCCCGGGGCGCAACACTGAAGCTTTCCTT. V is TRBV25-1 and J is TRBJ1-1, with D perhaps matching TRBD1 (5 bases). Germline V lookup: CDR1 MGHDK, CDR2 SYGVNS. The CDR3 length is 15 residues. Trimming took off 4 bases at V and 2 bases at J, with 14 bases between the two ends.

This clonotype has only a few counts. The chain joins TRBV6-5 to TRBJ2-6; D remains unclear. The germline V gene has CDR1 MNHEY and CDR2 SVGAGI. The V gene lost 7 bases and the J gene lost 0 bases, with 13 bases spanning the gap. The length of the CDR3 is 16 residues. CDR3 sequence reads: CASKFRKLSGANVLTF. CDR3 nucleotides: TGTGCCAGCAAGTTCAGGAAGCTCTCTGGGGCCAACGTCCTGACTTTC.

This clonotype has ten or more counts. The chain employs TRBV6-1 and TRBJ2-1, with 8 bases fitting TRBD1. Germline trimming cut 4 bases from V and 1 base from J; bases unmatched to any gene: 3. The CDR3 loop spans 15 amino acids. Germline assignment: CDR1 MNHNS and CDR2 SASEGT. CDR3 nucleotides: TGTGCCAGCAGTGTTCGACAGGGGTCCTACAATGAGCAGTTCTTC. Protein sequence: CASSVRQGSYNEQFF.

This clonotype was counted ten times or more. The rearrangement joins TRBV28 to TRBJ2-7; a possible D gene is TRBD2 (6 bases). Per germline, CDR1 MDHEN and CDR2 SYDVKM. This CDR3 spans 13 amino acids. The V end was cut by 1 base, the J end by 3 bases, with 7 bases between. For the CDR3, the DNA is TGTGCCAGCAGTTTATCGCGGGGCTACGAGCAGTACTTC. Translation gives CASSLSRGYEQYF.

The CDR3 coding sequence is TGTGCCAGCAGCCCGAGCGAGAATGAGCAGTTCTTC. Its protein product is CASSPSENEQFF. V gene TRBV9 combines with J gene TRBJ2-1; the D is unclear. The CDR3 runs to 12 residues. V was pared by 4 bases and J by 7 bases, with 9 bases between. CDR1 and CDR2 (germline): SGDLS, YYNGEE.